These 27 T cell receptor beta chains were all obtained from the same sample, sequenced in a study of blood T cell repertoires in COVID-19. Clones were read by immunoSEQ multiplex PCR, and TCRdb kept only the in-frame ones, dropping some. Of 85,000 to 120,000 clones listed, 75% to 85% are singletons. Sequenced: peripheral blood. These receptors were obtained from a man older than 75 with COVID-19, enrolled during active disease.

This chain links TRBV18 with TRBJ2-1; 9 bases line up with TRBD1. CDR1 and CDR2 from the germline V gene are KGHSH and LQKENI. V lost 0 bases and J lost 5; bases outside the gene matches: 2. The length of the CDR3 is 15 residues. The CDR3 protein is CASSPPRQGDNEQFF. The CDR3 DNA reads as TGTGCCAGCTCACCACCCCGACAGGGGGACAATGAGCAGTTCTTC.

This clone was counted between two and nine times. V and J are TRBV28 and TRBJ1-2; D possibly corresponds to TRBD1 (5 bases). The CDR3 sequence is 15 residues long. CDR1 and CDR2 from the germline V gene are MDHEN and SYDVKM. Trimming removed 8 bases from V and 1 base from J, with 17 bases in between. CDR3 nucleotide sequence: TGTGCCAGCCTTTCGGGGGGGACCAATAACTATGGCTACACCTTC. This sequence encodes CASLSGGTNNYGYTF.

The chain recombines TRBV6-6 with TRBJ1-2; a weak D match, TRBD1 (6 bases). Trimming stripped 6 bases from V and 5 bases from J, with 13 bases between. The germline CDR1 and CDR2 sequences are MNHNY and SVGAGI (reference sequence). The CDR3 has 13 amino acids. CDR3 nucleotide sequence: TGTGCCAGCAGCTACCGACAGGATTATGGCTACACCTTC. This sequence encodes CASSYRQDYGYTF.

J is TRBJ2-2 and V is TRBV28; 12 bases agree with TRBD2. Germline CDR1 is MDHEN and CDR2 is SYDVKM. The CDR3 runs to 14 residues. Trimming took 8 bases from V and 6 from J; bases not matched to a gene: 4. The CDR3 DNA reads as TGTGCCAGCCTACTAGCGGGAGGCTCCGGGGAGCTGTTTTTT. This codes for CASLLAGGSGELFF. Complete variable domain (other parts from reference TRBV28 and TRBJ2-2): DVKVTQSSRYLVKRTGEKVFLECVQDMDHENMFWYRQDPGLGLRLIYFSYDVKMKEKGDIPEGYSVSREKKERFSLILESASTNQTSMYLCASLLAGGSGELFFGEGSRLTVL.

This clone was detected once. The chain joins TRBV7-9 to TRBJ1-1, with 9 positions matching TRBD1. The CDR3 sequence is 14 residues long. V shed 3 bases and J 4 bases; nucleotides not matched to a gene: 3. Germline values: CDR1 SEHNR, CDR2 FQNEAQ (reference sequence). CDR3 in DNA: TGTGCCAGCAGCTTCACACAGGGGGCCACTGAAGCTTTCTTT. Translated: CASSFTQGATEAFF.

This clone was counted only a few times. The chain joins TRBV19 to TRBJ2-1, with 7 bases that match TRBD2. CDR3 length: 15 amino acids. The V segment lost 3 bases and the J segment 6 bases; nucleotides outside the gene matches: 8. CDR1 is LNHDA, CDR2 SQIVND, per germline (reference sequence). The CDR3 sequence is CASSMGTGGPNEQFF. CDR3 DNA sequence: TGTGCCAGTAGTATGGGGACGGGAGGCCCCAATGAGCAGTTCTTC. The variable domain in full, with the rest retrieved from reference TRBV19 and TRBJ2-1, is DGGITQSPKYLFRKEGQNVTLSCEQNLNHDAMYWYRQDPGQGLRLIYYSQIVNDFQKGDIAEGYSVSREKKESFPLTVTSAQKNPTAFYLCASSMGTGGPNEQFFGPGTRLTVL.

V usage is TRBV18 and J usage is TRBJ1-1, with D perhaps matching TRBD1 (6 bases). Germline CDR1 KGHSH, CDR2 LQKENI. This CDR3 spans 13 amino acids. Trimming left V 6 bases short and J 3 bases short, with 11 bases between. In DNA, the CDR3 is TGTGCCAGCTCTCTTACAGGGTACACTGAAGCTTTCTTT. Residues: CASSLTGYTEAFF.

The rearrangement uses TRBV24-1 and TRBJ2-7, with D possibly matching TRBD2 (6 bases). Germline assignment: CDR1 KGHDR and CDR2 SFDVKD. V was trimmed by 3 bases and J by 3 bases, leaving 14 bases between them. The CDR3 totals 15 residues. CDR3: CATSDPRGKGYEQYF. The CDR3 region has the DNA TGTGCCACCAGTGATCCTCGGGGGAAGGGCTACGAGCAGTACTTC.

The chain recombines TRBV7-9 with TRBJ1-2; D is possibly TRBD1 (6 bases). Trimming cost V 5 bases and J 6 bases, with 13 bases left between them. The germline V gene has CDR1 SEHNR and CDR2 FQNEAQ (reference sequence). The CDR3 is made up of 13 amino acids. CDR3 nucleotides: TGTGCCAGCAGCACAAGGACAGCGGATGGCTACACCTTC. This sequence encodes CASSTRTADGYTF.

As DNA, the CDR3 is TGTGCCAGCAGCTTAGGAGCGGGAGAAGATGAGCAGTTCTTC. It specifies CASSLGAGEDEQFF. The genes are TRBV7-9 and TRBJ2-1, with 8 bases lining up with TRBD2. This CDR3 contains 14 residues. Germline CDR1 and CDR2: SEHNR and FQNEAQ (reference sequence). The junction had 4 bases not matched to a gene; V was cut back by 1 base and J by 8 bases.

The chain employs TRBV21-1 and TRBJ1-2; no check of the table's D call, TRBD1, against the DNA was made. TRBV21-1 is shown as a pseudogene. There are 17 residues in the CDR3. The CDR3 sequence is CASSKVPLTGRNYGYTF. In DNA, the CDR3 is TGTGCCAGCAGCAAAGTTCCCCTGACAGGGAGGAACTATGGCTACACCTTC.

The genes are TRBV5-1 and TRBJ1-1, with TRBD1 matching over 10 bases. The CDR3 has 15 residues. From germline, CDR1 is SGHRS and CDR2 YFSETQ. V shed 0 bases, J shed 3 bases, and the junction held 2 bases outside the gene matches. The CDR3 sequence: CASSLAGTGDTEAFF. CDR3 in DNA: TGCGCCAGCAGCTTGGCCGGGACAGGGGACACTGAAGCTTTCTTT.

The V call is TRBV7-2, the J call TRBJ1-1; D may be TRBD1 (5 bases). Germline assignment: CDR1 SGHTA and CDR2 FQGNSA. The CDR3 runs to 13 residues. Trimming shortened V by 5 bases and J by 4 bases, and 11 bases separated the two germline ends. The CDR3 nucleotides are TGTGCCAGCAGCAGAGGCCAGGGCACTGAAGCTTTCTTT. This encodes CASSRGQGTEAFF.

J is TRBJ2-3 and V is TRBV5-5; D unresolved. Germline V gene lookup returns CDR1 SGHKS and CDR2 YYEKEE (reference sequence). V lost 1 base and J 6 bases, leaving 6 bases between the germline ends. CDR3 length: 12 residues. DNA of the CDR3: TGTGCCAGCAGCTTGTATTCGGATACGCAGTATTTT. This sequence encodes CASSLYSDTQYF.

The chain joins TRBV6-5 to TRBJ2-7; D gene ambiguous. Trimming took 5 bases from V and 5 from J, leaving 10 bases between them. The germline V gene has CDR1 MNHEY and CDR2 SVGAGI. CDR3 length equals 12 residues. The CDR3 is CASSRAPDEQYF. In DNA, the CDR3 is TGTGCCAGCAGTCGCGCCCCTGACGAGCAGTACTTC.

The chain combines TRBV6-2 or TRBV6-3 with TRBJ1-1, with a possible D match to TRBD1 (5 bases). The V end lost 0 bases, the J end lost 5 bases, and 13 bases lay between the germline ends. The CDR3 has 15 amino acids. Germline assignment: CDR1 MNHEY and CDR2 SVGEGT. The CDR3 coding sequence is TGTGCCAGCAGTTACTCAGCAGGGTCGCGAACTGAAGCTTTCTTT. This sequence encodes CASSYSAGSRTEAFF.

The CDR3 region is CASSWSGITQYF. The CDR3 nucleotides read TGTGCCAGCAGCTGGTCAGGGATCACCCAGTACTTC. This chain uses TRBV28 with TRBJ2-5; weak D call: TRBD1 (5 bases). This CDR3 spans 12 amino acids. Per the germline V gene, CDR1 is MDHEN and CDR2 is SYDVKM. V lost 6 bases, J lost 8 bases, and 13 bases lay in between.

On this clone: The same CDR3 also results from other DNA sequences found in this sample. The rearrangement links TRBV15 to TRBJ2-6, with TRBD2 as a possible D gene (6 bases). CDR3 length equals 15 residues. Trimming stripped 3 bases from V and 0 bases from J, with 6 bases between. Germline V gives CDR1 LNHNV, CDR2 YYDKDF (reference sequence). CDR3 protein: CATSRGGSGANVLTF. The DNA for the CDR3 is TGTGCCACCAGCAGGGGAGGCTCTGGGGCCAACGTCCTGACTTTC.

The CDR3 region is CASSLNPGDTDTQYF. For the CDR3, the DNA is TGTGCCAGCAGCTTAAATCCGGGAGACACAGATACGCAGTATTTT. The rearrangement uses TRBV11-1 and TRBJ2-3; D might be TRBD2 (6 bases). The germline V and J ends were trimmed by 2 bases and 2 bases, with 11 bases remaining between them. This CDR3 contains 15 residues. Germline V gives CDR1 SGHAT, CDR2 FQDESV (reference sequence). The whole variable domain, remainder taken from reference TRBV11-1 and TRBJ2-3, is EAEVAQSPRYKITEKSQAVAFWCDPISGHATLYWYRQILGQGPELLVQFQDESVVDDSQLPKDRFSAERLKGVDSTLKIQPAELGDSAMYLCASSLNPGDTDTQYFGPGTRLTVL.

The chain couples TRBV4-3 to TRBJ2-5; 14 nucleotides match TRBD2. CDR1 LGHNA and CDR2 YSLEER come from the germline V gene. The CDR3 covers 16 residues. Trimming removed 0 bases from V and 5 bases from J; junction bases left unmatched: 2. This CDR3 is CASSQEGLAGVETQYF. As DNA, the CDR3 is TGCGCCAGCAGCCAAGAGGGACTAGCGGGAGTCGAGACCCAGTACTTC.

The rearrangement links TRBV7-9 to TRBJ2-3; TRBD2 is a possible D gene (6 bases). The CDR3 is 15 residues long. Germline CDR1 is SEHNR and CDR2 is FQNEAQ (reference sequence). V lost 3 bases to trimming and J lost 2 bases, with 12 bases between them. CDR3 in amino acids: CASSFGTGVTDTQYF. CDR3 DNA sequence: TGTGCCAGCAGCTTTGGGACGGGAGTCACAGATACGCAGTATTTT.

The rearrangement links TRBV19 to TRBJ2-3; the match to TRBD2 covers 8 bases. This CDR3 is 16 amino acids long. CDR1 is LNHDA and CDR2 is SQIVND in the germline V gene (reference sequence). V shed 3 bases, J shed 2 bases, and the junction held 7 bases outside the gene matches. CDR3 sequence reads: CASSIGSSGFTDTQYF. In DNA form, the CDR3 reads TGTGCCAGTAGTATTGGGTCTAGCGGGTTCACAGATACGCAGTATTTT.

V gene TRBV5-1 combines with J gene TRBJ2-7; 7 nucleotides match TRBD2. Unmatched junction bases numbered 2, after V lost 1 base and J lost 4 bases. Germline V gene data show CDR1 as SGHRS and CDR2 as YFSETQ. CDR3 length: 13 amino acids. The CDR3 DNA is TGCGCCAGCAGCTTGTCTAGCGGATACGAGCAGTACTTC. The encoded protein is CASSLSSGYEQYF.

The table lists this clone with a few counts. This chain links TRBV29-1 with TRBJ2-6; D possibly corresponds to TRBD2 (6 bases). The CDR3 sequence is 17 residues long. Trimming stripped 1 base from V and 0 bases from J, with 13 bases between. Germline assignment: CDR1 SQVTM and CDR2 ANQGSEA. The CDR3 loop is CSVEGEVGVSGANVLTF. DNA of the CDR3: TGCAGCGTTGAAGGGGAGGTTGGGGTCTCTGGGGCCAACGTCCTGACTTTC.

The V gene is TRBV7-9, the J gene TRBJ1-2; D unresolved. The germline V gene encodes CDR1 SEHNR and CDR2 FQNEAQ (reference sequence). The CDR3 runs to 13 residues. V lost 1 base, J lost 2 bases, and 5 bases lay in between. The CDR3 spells CASSLGENYGYTF. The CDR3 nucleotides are TGTGCCAGCAGCTTAGGAGAGAACTATGGCTACACCTTC.

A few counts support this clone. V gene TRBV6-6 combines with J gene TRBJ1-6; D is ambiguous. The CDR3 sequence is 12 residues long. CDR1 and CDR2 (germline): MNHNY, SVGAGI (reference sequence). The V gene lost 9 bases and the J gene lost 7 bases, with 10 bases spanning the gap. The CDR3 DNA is TGTGCCAGTGAGGGTGGGAATTCACCCCTCCACTTT. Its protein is CASEGGNSPLHF.

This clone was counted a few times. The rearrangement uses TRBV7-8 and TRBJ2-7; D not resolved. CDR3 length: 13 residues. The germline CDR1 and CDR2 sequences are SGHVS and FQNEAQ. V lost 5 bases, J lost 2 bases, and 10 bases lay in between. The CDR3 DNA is TGTGCCAGCAGCCCGTCCCGGGCCTACGAGCAGTACTTC. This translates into CASSPSRAYEQYF.